This entry lists 23 T cell receptor beta chains sequenced from one sample in a study of blood T cell repertoires in COVID-19. Data came from immunoSEQ multiplex PCR; TCRdb stores just in-frame clones and leaves some out. The table lists 150,000 to 200,000 clones, 76% of them singletons. Sequenced material: PBMCs or T cells enriched from blood (not recorded which). These receptors all stem from a woman between 50 and 59 years old with acute COVID-19.

This rearrangement joins TRBV10-3 to TRBJ1-2; a weak D match, TRBD1 (6 bases). There are 13 residues in the CDR3. CDR1 is ENHRY, CDR2 SYGVKD, per germline. V lost 10 bases to trimming and J lost 0 bases, with 12 bases between them. CDR3 DNA: TGTGCCACACAACAGGGAGCTAACTATGGCTACACCTTC. It codes for CATQQGANYGYTF.

This clone appeared a few times. The chain recombines TRBV9 with TRBJ1-1; D gene unclear. Germline CDR1 SGDLS, CDR2 YYNGEE. The CDR3 totals 14 residues. The V end lost 0 bases, the J end lost 2 bases, and 8 bases lay between the germline ends. CDR3 sequence: CASSVGQFNTEAFF. CDR3 nucleotide sequence: TGTGCCAGCAGCGTAGGCCAGTTTAACACTGAAGCTTTCTTT.

In regard to this clone: This may arise from a read error, as a much more abundant clone is one base away. Other DNA sequences from this sample encode an identical CDR3 as well. The chain couples TRBV9 to TRBJ1-2; weak D call: TRBD1 (5 bases). The germline V gene has CDR1 SGDLS and CDR2 YYNGEE. Trimming pared 0 bases from V and 9 bases from J, leaving 18 bases between. The CDR3 contains 15 residues. The CDR3 region is CASSVGLASGVSYTF. The DNA for the CDR3 is TGTGCCAGCAGCGTAGGTCTAGCCTCGGGGGTTAGCTACACCTTC.

The V and J genes are TRBV24-1 and TRBJ2-5, with a possible D match to TRBD1 (5 bases). V was pared by 1 base and J by 5 bases, with 16 bases between. This CDR3 spans 16 amino acids. Germline V gene data show CDR1 as KGHDR and CDR2 as SFDVKD. CDR3 DNA sequence: TGTGCCACCAGTGATTTCGGGCAGGGCTTAGGCGAGACCCAGTACTTC. It translates to CATSDFGQGLGETQYF.

This sequence joins TRBV28 and TRBJ2-7, with 7 positions matching TRBD1. V trimming: 2 bases; J trimming: 4 bases; junction bases outside the gene matches: 5. Per the germline V gene, CDR1 is MDHEN and CDR2 is SYDVKM. This CDR3 comprises 14 residues. The CDR3 DNA follows: TGTGCCAGCAGTTTAGGCGGCAGGGGGTACGAGCAGTACGTC. Its protein product is CASSLGGRGYEQYV.

This clone has ten or more counts. The rearrangement uses TRBV5-4 and TRBJ1-1; the D is unclear. Germline CDR1 reads SGHNT; CDR2 reads YYREEE (reference sequence). The CDR3 runs 12 residues. V was pared by 5 bases and J by 2 bases, with 7 bases between. DNA of the CDR3: TGTGCCAGCAGTCAGATTAACACTGAAGCTTTCTTT. Its protein is CASSQINTEAFF.

The chain carries TRBV18 and TRBJ1-2, with 9 positions matching TRBD1. With V trimmed by 2 bases and J by 4 bases, 5 bases remained unmatched. In germline, CDR1 is KGHSH, CDR2 LQKENI. This CDR3 is 15 amino acids long. CDR3 DNA: TGTGCCAGCTCACCAGGACAGGGGCAAGGCTATGGCTACACCTTC. Amino acids: CASSPGQGQGYGYTF.

This clone was detected only once. This chain uses TRBV28 with TRBJ1-2; maybe TRBD1 (6 bases). CDR3 length: 13 amino acids. V was clipped by 6 bases and J by 1 base, with 9 bases between them. Germline-derived CDR1 and CDR2 are MDHEN and SYDVKM. DNA of the CDR3: TGTGCCAGCAGGCGGACAGATAACTATGGCTACACCTTC. It codes for CASRRTDNYGYTF.

This clone was seen just once. This chain joins TRBV30 and TRBJ1-1; D perhaps matches TRBD1 (6 bases). CDR3 length equals 13 residues. Germline V gives CDR1 GTSNPN, CDR2 SVGIG (reference sequence). V dropped 5 bases and J dropped 1 base, with 11 bases sitting between them. The CDR3 here is CAWAGVRNTEAFF. The CDR3 nucleotides read TGTGCCTGGGCAGGGGTGAGGAACACTGAAGCTTTCTTT. Complete variable domain (other parts from reference TRBV30 and TRBJ1-1): SQTIHQWPATLVQPVGSPLSLECTVEGTSNPNLYWYRQAAGRGLQLLFYSVGIGQISSEVPQNLSASRPQDRQFILSSKKLLLSDSGFYLCAWAGVRNTEAFFGQGTRLTVV.

The chain has TRBV19 and TRBJ1-5, with D possibly TRBD1 on 5 matching bases. Germline values: CDR1 LNHDA, CDR2 SQIVND (reference sequence). V was pared by 6 bases and J by 4 bases, with 13 bases between. This CDR3 is built from 14 residues. In DNA form, the CDR3 reads TGTGCCAGTAGAGGGGTTTCTAAAAATCAGCCCCAGCATTTT. Amino acid sequence: CASRGVSKNQPQHF. Variable domain in full (rest from reference TRBV19 and TRBJ1-5): DGGITQSPKYLFRKEGQNVTLSCEQNLNHDAMYWYRQDPGQGLRLIYYSQIVNDFQKGDIAEGYSVSREKKESFPLTVTSAQKNPTAFYLCASRGVSKNQPQHFGDGTRLSIL.

This chain uses TRBV28 with TRBJ1-2; unclear D gene. The CDR3 has 14 residues. Germline V gene lookup returns CDR1 MDHEN and CDR2 SYDVKM. Trimming removed 8 bases from V and 0 bases from J, with 13 bases in between. The CDR3 spells CASSLTLPNYGYTF. CDR3 coding DNA: TGTGCCAGCTCACTCACCCTGCCTAACTATGGCTACACCTTC.

For the CDR3, the DNA is TGTGCCATCAGAGGGACAGCGAATGAAAAACTGTTTTTT. Residues: CAIRGTANEKLFF. The J gene is TRBJ1-4, the V gene TRBV28, with 7 bases fitting TRBD1. This CDR3 is 13 amino acids long. Per germline, CDR1 MDHEN and CDR2 SYDVKM. V was pared by 10 bases and J by 5 bases, with 7 bases of the junction left unmatched.

This clone was counted once. This CDR3 reads CASSEAVTDGTYEQYV. CDR3 bases: TGTGCCAGCAGTGAAGCGGTAACAGACGGGACCTACGAGCAGTACGTC. The V and J genes are TRBV2 and TRBJ2-7; TRBD2 is a possible D gene (5 bases). The V end was cut by 0 bases, the J end by 2 bases, with 14 bases between. There are 16 residues in the CDR3. CDR1 is SNHLY and CDR2 is FYNNEI in the germline V gene.

The V and J genes are TRBV11-2 and TRBJ2-1, with a weak D call TRBD1 (5 bases). Germline loops: CDR1 SGHAT, CDR2 FQNNGV. With 5 bases removed from V and 2 bases from J, the gap between germline ends came to 13 bases. This CDR3 is built from 15 residues. The CDR3 loop reads CASSPARGTYNEQFF. As DNA, the CDR3 is TGTGCCAGCAGCCCCGCTAGGGGTACCTACAATGAGCAGTTCTTC.

The chain is built from TRBV4-2 and TRBJ2-5; the match to TRBD2 covers 15 bases. The V segment lost 4 bases and the J segment 2 bases; nucleotides outside the gene matches: 5. This CDR3 is 17 amino acids long. Germline CDR1 reads LGHNA; CDR2 reads YNFKEQ. The CDR3 reads CASSLGLAGGSQETQYF. In DNA form, the CDR3 reads TGTGCCAGCAGCCTGGGACTAGCGGGGGGATCTCAAGAGACCCAGTACTTC.

This clone has only one observation. The chain carries TRBV9 and TRBJ1-2; 8 bases line up with TRBD1. Unmatched junction bases numbered 13, after V lost 0 bases and J lost 6 bases. This CDR3 is built from 17 residues. The germline gives CDR1 SGDLS, CDR2 YYNGEE. CDR3 DNA sequence: TGTGCCAGCAGCGTAGGGGGCCCCGGACAGGGTAATAATGGCTACACCTTC. Translating gives CASSVGGPGQGNNGYTF.

This clone was picked up a small number of times. The V gene is TRBV7-2, the J gene TRBJ1-1; 11 bases align to TRBD1. This CDR3 comprises 15 residues. Germline V gives CDR1 SGHTA, CDR2 FQGNSA. Germline trimming cut 5 bases from V and 5 bases from J; bases unmatched to any gene: 7. The CDR3 protein is CASSPGTGGKTEAFF. The CDR3 region has the DNA TGTGCCAGCAGCCCAGGGACAGGGGGTAAGACTGAAGCTTTCTTT.

The V and J genes are TRBV10-1 and TRBJ2-3; 8 bases are shared with TRBD1. V shed 0 bases and J 2 bases; nucleotides not matched to a gene: 7. The CDR3 length is 17 residues. CDR1 WNHNN and CDR2 SYGVQD come from the germline V gene (reference sequence). In DNA, the CDR3 is TGCGCCAGCAGTGAGTCGGCGGAGACAGGGGCCACAGATACGCAGTATTTT. Its translation: CASSESAETGATDTQYF.

This chain links TRBV4-1 with TRBJ2-4; D gene ambiguous. Looked up from germline, CDR1 is MGHRA and CDR2 is YSYEKL. Between the trimmed V and J ends, which lost 0 bases and 11 bases, there was a span of 20 bases. The CDR3 is made up of 16 amino acids. The CDR3 protein is CASSQDRRSADTLQYF. For the CDR3, the DNA is TGCGCCAGCAGCCAAGATCGGCGCAGCGCCGATACCCTTCAGTACTTC.

The chain combines TRBV5-4 with TRBJ1-2; D remains ambiguous. The V end was cut by 4 bases, the J end by 4 bases, with 8 bases between. This CDR3 is 12 amino acids long. Germline loops: CDR1 SGHNT, CDR2 YYREEE (reference sequence). The CDR3 DNA is TGTGCCAGCAGCCAGCAGGCCTATGGCTACACCTTC. It translates to CASSQQAYGYTF.

V gene TRBV6-2 or TRBV6-3 combines with J gene TRBJ1-1; D may be TRBD1 (5 bases). The V gene's germline CDR1 is MNHEY and CDR2 SVGEGT. CDR3 size: 12 residues. The V end lost 4 bases, the J end lost 6 bases, and 9 bases lay between the germline ends. The CDR3 here is CASSSGGAEAFF. The CDR3 coding sequence is TGTGCCAGCAGTTCTGGGGGGGCTGAAGCTTTCTTT.

This clone occurred a few times. In DNA form, the CDR3 reads TGTGCCAGCAGCCGGTTTTCTGACTCTGGAAACACCATATATTTT. Protein product: CASSRFSDSGNTIYF. This rearrangement joins TRBV7-9 to TRBJ1-3; D is uncertain. Germline V lookup: CDR1 SEHNR, CDR2 FQNEAQ (reference sequence). CDR3 length: 15 residues. V was pared by 5 bases and J by 0 bases, with 11 bases between.

In its sample, this clone was seen a few times. V gene TRBV27 combines with J gene TRBJ2-7, with D uncertain. The V end was cut by 1 base, the J end by 5 bases, with 9 bases between. Germline V gene data show CDR1 as MNHEY and CDR2 as SMNVEV (reference sequence). The CDR3 has 13 residues. CDR3 DNA sequence: TGTGCCAGCAGTTTATTACATCCCCACGAGCAGTACGTC. Amino acid sequence: CASSLLHPHEQYV.